This is a list of T cell receptor beta chains from one sample in a study of blood T cells in healthy people across ages. TCRdb re-called the 5' RACE reads through MiXCR, storing one row per CDR3 protein. The sample comprises some 780,000 distinct CDR3 sequences, roughly 50% of which are singletons, and 20% to 30% rests with the top ten. The sample taken for sequencing was blood. All receptors derive from a man aged 40-50 years in good health. The CDR3 runs from the conserved cysteine through the conserved F or W. A D gene is named only where the DNA matches it firmly. Clone size is shown for a subset of rows, as once, few, many or a class of expanded clone.

clone size	D gene	J gene	V gene	CDR3 length	CDR3 DNA	CDR3 protein
NA	NA	TRBJ2-5	TRBV19	13	TGTGCCAGTAGTCATACAGTACAAGAGACCCAGTACTTC	CASSHTVQETQYF
once	NA	TRBJ2-1	TRBV9	12	TGTGCCAGTAGGGGATCTCACAATGAGCAGTTCTTC	CASRGSHNEQFF
few	NA	TRBJ2-3	TRBV28	14	TGTGCCAGCAGTTTATCACAGTACACAGATACGCAGTATTTT	CASSLSQYTDTQYF
NA	NA	TRBJ2-1	TRBV5-1	14	TGCGCCAGCAGCTTGCCCCAAAACTACAATGAGCAGTTCTTC	CASSLPQNYNEQFF
NA	NA	TRBJ2-7	TRBV20-1	13	TGCAGTGCTAGGACGGGGTTTTCCTACGAGCAGTACTTC	CSARTGFSYEQYF
NA	NA	TRBJ1-2	TRBV20-1	15	TGCAGTGCCCCTAACAACTTGGGCAGGGTTGGGGGCTACACCTTC	CSAPNNLGRVGGYTF
NA	NA	TRBJ2-7	TRBV4-3	15	TGCGCCAGCAGCCAAGATCTGGCAAGGGGGGGCGAGCAGTACTTC	CASSQDLARGGEQYF
NA	NA	TRBJ1-4	TRBV27	16	TGTGCCAGCAGTTCGTGGGCAGGGGAGGACAATGAAAAACTGTTTTTT	CASSSWAGEDNEKLFF
NA	TRBD2	TRBJ2-7	TRBV28	18	TGTGCCAGCAGCCCGACGGGCTTAGCGGGAGTTCGTACCCACGAGCAGTACTTC	CASSPTGLAGVRTHEQYF
NA	TRBD1	TRBJ2-5	TRBV11-3	12	TGTGCCAGCAGCCCGACAGGGGGGACCCAGTACTTC	CASSPTGGTQYF
NA	TRBD1	TRBJ1-2	TRBV9	15	TGTGCCAGCAGCTTACGACAGGGGGCTAACTATGGCTACACCTTC	CASSLRQGANYGYTF
NA	NA	TRBJ2-5	TRBV2	14	TGTGCCAGCAGTGAAGTTGGACGGCGGGAGACCCAGTACTTC	CASSEVGRRETQYF
NA	NA	TRBJ2-7	TRBV6-6	12	TGTGTCAGCAGTTTAACCATGTACGAGCAGTACTTC	CVSSLTMYEQYF
NA	TRBD1	TRBJ2-5	TRBV5-8	16	TGTGCCAGCAGCTTGCCCGCACAGGGGACCCAAGAGACCCAGTACTTC	CASSLPAQGTQETQYF
few	NA	TRBJ1-5	TRBV7-8	17	TGTGCCAGCAGCTTAGGGACACTGAGAATTGCCCATCAGCCCCAGCATTTT	CASSLGTLRIAHQPQHF
few	NA	TRBJ2-6	TRBV25-1	17	TGTGCCAGCAGTGAATTAGGGTCCACAACGGGGGCCAACGTCCTGACTTTC	CASSELGSTTGANVLTF
NA	NA	TRBJ1-1	TRBV4-1	14	TGCGCCAGCAGCCAAGATGGGGGGGCGCGTGGCGCTTTCTTT	CASSQDGGARGAFF
NA	TRBD1	TRBJ2-3	TRBV7-3	14	TGTGCCAGCAGCGTAGGAGACAGGGGAGATACGCAGTATTTT	CASSVGDRGDTQYF
few	NA	TRBJ2-5	TRBV25-1	15	TGTGCCAGCAGTGAATGGACTGGAATACAAGAGACCCAGTACTTC	CASSEWTGIQETQYF
NA	NA	TRBJ2-3	TRBV7-2	16	TGTGCCAGCAGCTTAGAATCGCGGCGGGGCACAGATACGCAGTATTTT	CASSLESRRGTDTQYF
NA	NA	TRBJ1-2	TRBV29-1	11	TGCAGCGCCTATGAGGCAGGGGGCTACACCTTC	CSAYEAGGYTF
NA	TRBD2	TRBJ2-3	TRBV7-3	16	TGTGCCAGCAGCCCCACCCTAGCGGGGGGCCCAGATACGCAGTATTTT	CASSPTLAGGPDTQYF
NA	TRBD2	TRBJ2-7	TRBV12-3/TRBV12-4	13	TGTGCCAGCAGCCCGGGACTAGTACGTCCCCAGTACTTC	CASSPGLVRPQYF
NA	NA	TRBJ2-3	TRBV29-1	12	TGCAGCGTTGAAGAAGGTAGAGATACGCAGTATTTT	CSVEEGRDTQYF
NA	TRBD1	TRBJ1-2	TRBV3-1	16	TGTGCCAGCAGCCAAGGACAGGGTATGGGTGACTATGGCTACACCTTC	CASSQGQGMGDYGYTF
NA	NA	TRBJ1-2	TRBV29-1	14	TGCAGCGTTGAGGGGCAGGGTGCTAACTATGGCTACACCTTC	CSVEGQGANYGYTF
few	NA	TRBJ2-6	TRBV7-6	14	TGTGCCAGCAGCTTAGAGGAAGGGGCCAACGTCCTGACTTTC	CASSLEEGANVLTF
NA	NA	TRBJ2-3	TRBV3-1	15	TGTGCCAGCAGCCGAGTGGGGGATGGGACAGATACGCAGTATTTT	CASSRVGDGTDTQYF
NA	TRBD2	TRBJ2-5	TRBV5-1	17	TGCGCCAGCAGCTTCGTTAGGCTAGCGGGACCCGAAGAGACCCAGTACTTC	CASSFVRLAGPEETQYF
NA	NA	TRBJ1-2	TRBV21-1	16	TGTGCCAACCACACTTCCGGGACAGGTTCTTCGTATGGCTACACCTTC	CANHTSGTGSSYGYTF
NA	TRBD2	TRBJ2-3	TRBV4-1	17	TGCGCCAGCAGCCAAGAATGGACTAGCGGGAGCACAGATACGCAGTATTTT	CASSQEWTSGSTDTQYF
NA	TRBD1	TRBJ1-2	TRBV12-3/TRBV12-4	16	TGTGCCAGCAGTTTAGGGGGCGGGACAGTAGATGATGGCTACACCTTC	CASSLGGGTVDDGYTF
NA	NA	TRBJ2-5	TRBV5-1	14	TGCGCCAGCGGGAGCTTGGGGGGACAAGAGACCCAGTACTTC	CASGSLGGQETQYF
NA	TRBD1	TRBJ2-1	TRBV2	16	TGTGCCAGCAGTGACAGATTGGGACAGGGGGCCTATGAGCAGTTCTTC	CASSDRLGQGAYEQFF
NA	NA	TRBJ2-1	TRBV29-1	16	TGCAGCGTTGTTTTTCCGGGTGGGTCGGGGAAAGGTGAGCAGTTCTTC	CSVVFPGGSGKGEQFF
NA	NA	TRBJ2-5	TRBV10-3	15	TGTGCCACCGAGACGGGGGTTTCGTACCAAGAGACCCAGTACTTC	CATETGVSYQETQYF
NA	NA	TRBJ1-2	TRBV5-1	13	TGCGCCAGCAGCGCAACCCGGGGCTATGGCCACACCTTC	CASSATRGYGHTF
NA	NA	TRBJ2-6	TRBV27	14	TGTGCCAGCAGCCAGGGTGGAGGGGCCAACGTCCTGACTTTC	CASSQGGGANVLTF
NA	NA	TRBJ1-2	TRBV7-9	16	TGTGCCAGCAGCTTTCGGGGGGACAAACGACGCTATGGCTACACCTTC	CASSFRGDKRRYGYTF
few	NA	TRBJ2-1	TRBV9	15	TGTGCCAGCAGCCCCCTTAGTAGCGCGGTAAAAGAGCAGTTCTTC	CASSPLSSAVKEQFF
few	NA	TRBJ2-3	TRBV11-2	14	TGTGCCAGCAGCGAGGACATGCTCCGAGATACGCAGTATTTT	CASSEDMLRDTQYF
NA	NA	TRBJ2-1	TRBV9	15	TGTGCCAGCAGCGGACGGGGTCTCCCTTACAATAAGCAGTTCTTC	CASSGRGLPYNKQFF
NA	NA	TRBJ1-6	TRBV28	13	TGTGCCAGCAGTAGGACCTTTAATTCACCCCTCCACTTT	CASSRTFNSPLHF
few	NA	TRBJ2-1	TRBV12-3/TRBV12-4	12	TGTGCCAGCAGCCAAAGCCCCCCAGCATGGTTCTTC	CASSQSPPAWFF
NA	TRBD2	TRBJ2-3	TRBV7-3	18	TGTGCCAGCAGCCAAAAACCCAGGACTAGCGCCCCCACAGATACGCAGTATTTT	CASSQKPRTSAPTDTQYF
NA	TRBD1	TRBJ1-1	TRBV29-1	13	TGCAGCGTAGCAGGGGGCTTCGGAACTGAAGCTTTCTTT	CSVAGGFGTEAFF
NA	TRBD1	TRBJ2-6	TRBV7-3	18	TGTGCCAGCAGCCCACAGGGGATTGGGAACTCTGGGGCCAACGTCCTGACTTTC	CASSPQGIGNSGANVLTF
NA	TRBD1	TRBJ1-6	TRBV27	15	TGTGCCAGCAGTCCTGAGAAGGACAGGGGTTCACCCCTCCACTTT	CASSPEKDRGSPLHF
NA	TRBD1	TRBJ1-1	TRBV12-3/TRBV12-4	14	TGTGCCAGCACCTTAGGGACAGGGGGGTTGGGAGCTTTCTTT	CASTLGTGGLGAFF
NA	TRBD2	TRBJ2-7	TRBV5-1	16	TGCGCCAGCAGCCGGACTAGCGGGGGGCAAACCTACGAGCAGTACTTC	CASSRTSGGQTYEQYF
NA	TRBD2	TRBJ2-1	TRBV7-6	19	TGTGCCAGCAGCACCCTAAGCGGGACTAGCGGGAGGGCCGGCAATGAGCAGTTCTTC	CASSTLSGTSGRAGNEQFF
NA	TRBD1	TRBJ2-5	TRBV27	13	TGTGCCAGCACGGGACAGGGTAAAGAGACCCAGTACTTC	CASTGQGKETQYF
few	NA	TRBJ2-5	TRBV6-5	15	TGTGCCAGCAGTGACTTGTGGGGGGCAATGGAGACCCAGTACTTC	CASSDLWGAMETQYF
NA	NA	TRBJ2-7	TRBV5-8	16	TGTGCCAGCAGCTTGGCGGAGGATTTACCCTCCTACGAGCAGTACTTC	CASSLAEDLPSYEQYF
NA	NA	TRBJ1-4	TRBV7-2	15	TGTGCCAGCAGCTTAGCGTCAGGAGGGGGAGAAAAACTGTTTTTT	CASSLASGGGEKLFF
NA	NA	TRBJ2-5	TRBV28	16	TGTGCCAGCAGTGGAGACAGGACGTCGTACCAAGAGACCCAGTACTTC	CASSGDRTSYQETQYF
NA	NA	TRBJ1-5	TRBV27	15	TGTGCCAGCAGTTTAACTACCCGGGGCAATCAGCCCCAGCATTTT	CASSLTTRGNQPQHF
NA	NA	TRBJ2-3	TRBV24-1	14	TGTGCCACCAGTGATTCCCCGGGTAGGGATACGCAGTATTTT	CATSDSPGRDTQYF
NA	NA	TRBJ2-3	TRBV9	14	TGTGCCGGCAGCGTAGCTGGACCCCAGGATACGCAGTATTTT	CAGSVAGPQDTQYF